These T cell receptor beta chains were read from a single sample in a study of blood T cell repertoires in COVID-19. Clones were sequenced by immunoSEQ multiplex PCR, and TCRdb holds only the in-frame ones, with some missing. The sample yields some 250,000 clones, 70% to 90% seen once. Source material: PBMCs or T cells enriched from blood (not recorded which). All receptors come from a woman between 50 and 59 years old who had recovered from COVID-19. Each CDR3 is given with its conserved first and last residue. The D gene is left open where the match is weak. Size is omitted from some rows. Given values are once, few, many or a class for expanded clones.

CDR3: CASSPLGGPYEQYF
DNA: TGTGCCAGCTCACCCCTGGGAGGCCCCTACGAGCAGTACTTC
V: TRBV18
J: TRBJ2-7
length: 14
D: NA
size: NA

CDR3: CAWSLGQTYEQYF
DNA: TGTGCCTGGAGTTTGGGACAGACCTACGAGCAGTACTTC
V: TRBV30
J: TRBJ2-7
length: 13
D: TRBD1
size: few

CDR3: CASRTSSGTGGSFTGELFF
DNA: TGTGCCAGCCGGACCTCTAGCGGGACGGGGGGATCCTTCACCGGGGAGCTGTTTTTT
V: TRBV7-9
J: TRBJ2-2
length: 19
D: TRBD2
size: NA

CDR3: CATSRNRGFASNEKLFF
DNA: TGTGCCACCAGCCGAAACAGGGGTTTTGCTTCCAATGAAAAACTGTTTTTT
V: TRBV15
J: TRBJ1-4
length: 17
D: TRBD1
size: NA

CDR3: CASSQQGDNYGYTF
DNA: TGTGCCAGCAGTCAACAGGGGGATAACTATGGCTACACCTTC
V: TRBV3-1/TRBV3-2
J: TRBJ1-2
length: 14
D: TRBD1
size: NA

CDR3: CASSQEAGGLNTEAFF
DNA: TGCGCCAGCAGCCAAGAGGCGGGGGGGTTGAACACTGAAGCTTTCTTT
V: TRBV4-1
J: TRBJ1-1
length: 16
D: NA
size: NA

CDR3: CASSRDGGSGANVLTF
DNA: TGTGCCAGCAGCCGGGATGGAGGGTCCGGGGCCAACGTCCTGACTTTC
V: TRBV3-1/TRBV3-2
J: TRBJ2-6
length: 16
D: NA
size: NA

CDR3: CASSLAGGRYNEQFF
DNA: TGCGCCAGCAGCTTAGCGGGAGGGCGGTACAATGAGCAGTTCTTC
V: TRBV5-1
J: TRBJ2-1
length: 15
D: TRBD2
size: NA

CDR3: CASSLVTGGYEQYF
DNA: TGTGCCAGCAGCTTAGTTACAGGGGGGTACGAGCAGTACTTC
V: TRBV7-2
J: TRBJ2-7
length: 14
D: TRBD1
size: NA

CDR3: CASSNSRVYGVLF
DNA: TGTGCCAGCAGCAACTCGCGGGTTTATGGGGTCCTCTTC
V: TRBV3-1/TRBV3-2
J: TRBJ1-2
length: 13
D: NA
size: NA

CDR3: CASSQERETSGIRNEQFF
DNA: TGCGCCAGCAGCCAAGAACGGGAGACTAGCGGGATTCGTAATGAGCAGTTCTTC
V: TRBV4-1
J: TRBJ2-1
length: 18
D: TRBD2
size: NA

CDR3: CASSEGQAAQPQHF
DNA: TGTGCCAGCAGTGAGGGACAGGCGGCTCAGCCCCAGCATTTT
V: TRBV2
J: TRBJ1-5
length: 14
D: TRBD1
size: NA

CDR3: CASSVETGGTGELFF
DNA: TGTGCCAGCAGCGTAGAGACGGGAGGGACCGGGGAGCTGTTTTTT
V: TRBV9
J: TRBJ2-2
length: 15
D: TRBD2
size: few

CDR3: CASSLLQRSTEAFF
DNA: TGTGCCAGCAGCTTGCTCCAGAGGAGCACTGAAGCTTTCTTT
V: TRBV5-5
J: TRBJ1-1
length: 14
D: NA
size: once

CDR3: CSVDGQGTREQYF
DNA: TGCAGCGTTGACGGACAGGGAACACGAGAGCAGTACTTC
V: TRBV29-1
J: TRBJ2-7
length: 13
D: TRBD1
size: NA

CDR3: CASSSPGTGQLVHF
DNA: TGTGCCAGCAGCTCTCCCGGGACAGGGCAGTTGGTCCACTTT
V: TRBV5-4
J: TRBJ1-6
length: 14
D: TRBD1
size: NA

CDR3: CASSDLANSQPQHF
DNA: TGTGCCAGCAGCGATCTCGCTAACAGCCAGCCCCAGCATTTT
V: TRBV28
J: TRBJ1-5
length: 14
D: NA
size: few

CDR3: CASSQTSGRGNEQFF
DNA: TGTGCCAGCAGCCAGACTAGCGGGAGGGGGAATGAGCAGTTCTTC
V: TRBV3-1/TRBV3-2
J: TRBJ2-1
length: 15
D: TRBD2
size: NA

CDR3: CATLGRAGELFF
DNA: TGTGCCACTCTTGGGAGGGCCGGGGAGCTGTTTTTT
V: TRBV24-1
J: TRBJ2-2
length: 12
D: TRBD2
size: NA

CDR3: CASSQVDMGMMQPQHF
DNA: TGCGCCAGCAGCCAAGTGGACATGGGAATGATGCAGCCCCAGCATTTT
V: TRBV4-1
J: TRBJ1-5
length: 16
D: NA
size: many

CDR3: CASSLLETQYF
DNA: TGTGCCAGCAGCCTGTTGGAGACCCAGTACTTC
V: TRBV5-8
J: TRBJ2-5
length: 11
D: NA
size: once

CDR3: CASRRTGSEKLFF
DNA: TGTGCCAGCAGGAGAACAGGGTCTGAAAAACTGTTTTTT
V: TRBV27
J: TRBJ1-4
length: 13
D: NA
size: NA

CDR3: CASSPGQSNQPQHF
DNA: TGTGCCAGCAGTCCCGGACAAAGCAATCAGCCCCAGCATTTT
V: TRBV27
J: TRBJ1-5
length: 14
D: NA
size: once

CDR3: CASSPDREGSPLHF
DNA: TGCGCCAGCAGCCCCGACAGGGAAGGTTCACCCCTCCACTTT
V: TRBV5-1
J: TRBJ1-6
length: 14
D: TRBD1
size: NA

CDR3: CASSLAGLAIDEQFF
DNA: TGTGCCAGCAGCTTAGCCGGACTAGCGATTGATGAGCAGTTCTTC
V: TRBV7-6
J: TRBJ2-1
length: 15
D: TRBD2
size: NA

CDR3: CASSVGTGLNTIYF
DNA: TGTGCCAGCAGCGTGGGGACAGGGTTAAACACCATATATTTT
V: TRBV5-6
J: TRBJ1-3
length: 14
D: TRBD1
size: few

CDR3: CASSQPGSTQYF
DNA: TGTGCCAGCAGCCAACCCGGGAGTACGCAGTATTTT
V: TRBV3-1/TRBV3-2
J: TRBJ2-3
length: 12
D: NA
size: NA

CDR3: CASSFQNSNQPQHF
DNA: TGCGCCAGCAGCTTCCAGAATAGCAATCAGCCCCAGCATTTT
V: TRBV5-1
J: TRBJ1-5
length: 14
D: NA
size: NA

CDR3: CASSLETGWQSSYNEQFF
DNA: TGTGCCAGCAGCTTAGAGACCGGGTGGCAGAGCTCCTACAATGAGCAGTTCTTC
V: TRBV7-8
J: TRBJ2-1
length: 18
D: NA
size: NA

CDR3: CASSFGLAGTTSTDTQYF
DNA: TGCGCCAGCAGCTTCGGACTAGCGGGAACAACTAGCACAGATACGCAGTATTTT
V: TRBV5-1
J: TRBJ2-3
length: 18
D: TRBD2
size: NA

CDR3: CASNTGANTGELFF
DNA: TGTGCCAGCAACACAGGTGCGAACACCGGGGAGCTGTTTTTT
V: TRBV27
J: TRBJ2-2
length: 14
D: NA
size: once

CDR3: CATSRTGSSYNEQFF
DNA: TGTGCCACCAGCAGGACTGGAAGCTCCTACAATGAGCAGTTCTTC
V: TRBV15
J: TRBJ2-1
length: 15
D: NA
size: NA

CDR3: CASSLVPRNTEAFF
DNA: TGCGCCAGCAGCTTGGTTCCCAGGAACACTGAAGCTTTCTTT
V: TRBV5-1
J: TRBJ1-1
length: 14
D: NA
size: NA

CDR3: CASSAKGLWNTEAFF
DNA: TGTGCCAGCAGCGCCAAGGGACTGTGGAACACTGAAGCTTTCTTT
V: TRBV5-6
J: TRBJ1-1
length: 15
D: NA
size: NA

CDR3: CASTLLGYNEQFF
DNA: TGTGCCAGCACATTACTAGGTTACAATGAGCAGTTCTTC
V: TRBV7-9
J: TRBJ2-1
length: 13
D: NA
size: NA

CDR3: CASSPSDSHYGYTF
DNA: TGTGCCAGCAGCCCGAGCGACAGCCACTATGGCTACACCTTC
V: TRBV5-4
J: TRBJ1-2
length: 14
D: NA
size: NA

CDR3: CASVPTGNTEAFF
DNA: TGCGCCAGCGTACCGACAGGGAACACTGAAGCTTTCTTT
V: TRBV10-2
J: TRBJ1-1
length: 13
D: NA
size: once

CDR3: CAISEGSVADTQYF
DNA: TGTGCCATCAGTGAGGGAAGCGTCGCAGATACGCAGTATTTT
V: TRBV10-3
J: TRBJ2-3
length: 14
D: NA
size: NA

CDR3: CASSPSGQGTYEQYF
DNA: TGTGCCAGCAGCCCTAGTGGTCAGGGTACCTACGAGCAGTACTTC
V: TRBV2
J: TRBJ2-7
length: 15
D: NA
size: NA

CDR3: CASSSVGGGYEQYF
DNA: TGTGCCAGCAGTTCGGTGGGAGGAGGCTACGAGCAGTACTTC
V: TRBV28
J: TRBJ2-7
length: 14
D: NA
size: once

CDR3: CASSQVSLYGELFF
DNA: TGCGCCAGCAGCCAAGTCTCCCTGTACGGGGAGCTGTTTTTT
V: TRBV4-1
J: TRBJ2-2
length: 14
D: NA
size: NA

CDR3: CASSPVTGKRNYEKLFF
DNA: TGTGCCAGCAGCCCCGTGACAGGGAAGAGGAATTATGAAAAACTGTTTTTT
V: TRBV11-3
J: TRBJ1-4
length: 17
D: TRBD1
size: NA

CDR3: CASRPRTGRTEAFF
DNA: TGTGCCAGCAGGCCCAGGACAGGGAGGACTGAAGCTTTCTTT
V: TRBV28
J: TRBJ1-1
length: 14
D: TRBD1
size: NA

CDR3: CASSFEQGRDEQFF
DNA: TGTGCCAGCAGCTTCGAACAGGGACGGGATGAGCAGTTCTTC
V: TRBV13
J: TRBJ2-1
length: 14
D: NA
size: NA

CDR3: CASTVVAASTDTQYF
DNA: TGTGCCAGCACTGTGGTAGCGGCTAGCACAGATACGCAGTATTTT
V: TRBV6-5
J: TRBJ2-3
length: 15
D: NA
size: NA

CDR3: CASIPSGTNANYGYTF
DNA: TGTGCCAGCATTCCCTCCGGGACAAACGCTAACTATGGCTACACCTTC
V: TRBV27
J: TRBJ1-2
length: 16
D: NA
size: NA

CDR3: CASSLGGQGPRPYEQYF
DNA: TGTGCCAGCAGCTTAGGAGGGCAGGGGCCCCGTCCCTACGAGCAGTACTTC
V: TRBV7-9
J: TRBJ2-7
length: 17
D: NA
size: NA

CDR3: CASSLEQGGTEAFF
DNA: TGTGCCAGCAGCTTAGAACAAGGAGGCACTGAAGCTTTCTTT
V: TRBV7-9
J: TRBJ1-1
length: 14
D: NA
size: NA

CDR3: CASSQVLYGRESDEQFF
DNA: TGCGCCAGCAGCCAAGTCCTTTATGGGCGGGAGTCTGATGAGCAGTTCTTC
V: TRBV4-1
J: TRBJ2-1
length: 17
D: TRBD2
size: NA

CDR3: CASSSPSGLAYNEQFF
DNA: TGTGCCAGCAGCTCCCCATCGGGACTAGCCTACAATGAGCAGTTCTTC
V: TRBV5-5
J: TRBJ2-1
length: 16
D: TRBD2
size: NA

CDR3: CASSPTLRTSGGGETQYF
DNA: TGTGCCAGCAGTCCGACGTTGCGAACTAGCGGAGGGGGGGAGACCCAGTACTTC
V: TRBV27
J: TRBJ2-5
length: 18
D: TRBD2
size: NA

CDR3: CASSEQGTYNEQFF
DNA: TGTGCCAGTAGTGAGCAGGGAACCTACAATGAGCAGTTCTTC
V: TRBV19
J: TRBJ2-1
length: 14
D: NA
size: NA

CDR3: CASSLGASGSDEQFF
DNA: TGTGCCAGCAGCCTCGGGGCTAGCGGGAGCGATGAGCAGTTCTTC
V: TRBV11-3
J: TRBJ2-1
length: 15
D: TRBD2
size: few